The 6 T cell receptor beta chains reported below all come from one sample, sequenced in a study of cytomegalovirus exposure and HLA in healthy donors. PCR used 60 Vbeta primers and 13 Jbeta primers. Repertoires were generated with immunoSEQ multiplex PCR, while TCRdb's copy carries only in-frame clones and drops some. The repertoire holds roughly 230,000 clones, with about nine tenths as singletons. The specimen was PBMCs. These receptors were collected from a girl aged 2 to 9 in good health and CMV-seronegative.

This clone was counted a single time. The V call is TRBV6-1, the J call TRBJ2-7; the match to TRBD1 covers 10 bases. Per germline, CDR1 MNHNS and CDR2 SASEGT. The V gene end was trimmed by 3 bases and the J gene end by 10 bases; junction bases not matched to a gene: 6. The CDR3 runs to 13 residues. The CDR3 nucleotides are TGTGCCAGCAGTGAGTTAAGGGACAGGGGCCAGTACTTC. Protein product: CASSELRDRGQYF.

The J gene is TRBJ1-3, the V gene TRBV27; D may be TRBD1 (6 bases). This CDR3 is 17 amino acids long. Germline values: CDR1 MNHEY, CDR2 SMNVEV (reference sequence). V was trimmed by 5 bases and J by 0 bases, leaving 17 bases between them. CDR3 protein: CASSPPGHCFSGNTIYF. The DNA for the CDR3 is TGTGCCAGCAGTCCTCCGGGACACTGTTTCTCTGGAAACACCATATATTTT.

This chain joins TRBV6-5 and TRBJ1-2, with TRBD1 as a possible D gene (6 bases). Trimming stripped 5 bases from V and 2 bases from J, with 9 bases between. This CDR3 has 13 residues. Germline-derived CDR1 and CDR2 are MNHEY and SVGAGI. The CDR3 region is CASSRGFNYGYTF. The CDR3 DNA follows: TGTGCCAGCAGTAGGGGGTTCAACTATGGCTACACCTTC.

The chain combines TRBV6-1 with TRBJ2-7; D may be TRBD1 (7 bases). Trimming took 7 bases from V and 6 from J, leaving 10 bases between them. CDR3 length equals 11 residues. Germline lookup yields CDR1 MNHNS and CDR2 SASEGT. This chain's CDR3 is CASTGGFEQYF. The CDR3 DNA follows: TGTGCCAGCACAGGGGGGTTCGAGCAGTACTTC.

With respect to this clone: The same CDR3 is also encoded by other DNA sequences in this sample. The rearrangement uses TRBV7-6 and TRBJ2-1, with TRBD1 matching 10 bases. Trimming at V came to 3 bases and at J to 4 bases, leaving 0 bases not matched to a gene. The CDR3 is 14 amino acids. Per the germline V gene, CDR1 is SGHVS and CDR2 is FNYEAQ. The CDR3 sequence is CASSLGQGYNEQFF. In nucleotides, the CDR3 is TGTGCCAGCAGCTTGGGACAGGGGTACAATGAGCAGTTCTTC.

V usage is TRBV7-2 and J usage is TRBJ2-3; D is unclear. The CDR3 length is 12 residues. V was shortened by 4 bases and J by 1 base, with 3 bases between the two germline ends. Germline V gene lookup returns CDR1 SGHTA and CDR2 FQGNSA. The CDR3 DNA reads as TGTGCCAGCAGCTCGGGCACAGATACGCAGTATTTT. Translating it yields CASSSGTDTQYF.